This T cell receptor (beta chain) was obtained from a study of identical twins. CDR3 size: 13 residues. Germline lookup yields CDR1 SGHRS and CDR2 YFSETQ. TCRdb independently ran MiXCR on the 5' RACE reads; one entry per CDR3 protein. The sample consists of hundreds of thousands of distinct CDR3 sequences, 20% to 25% of them appearing once. As to this clonotype: Mismatch with germline at one junction end may stem from a read error.

The sample was also linked to a second study, of T cells expressing NK-cell markers. That paper adds: It was from sorted CD3+CD56+NKG2C+, CD3+CD56+NKG2C- and CD3+CD56-NKG2C+ T cells that TCR beta repertoires came. Topping the CD3+CD56-NKG2C+ fraction as well were these clonotypes, in several donors. HCMV specificity of the expanded NKG2C+ T cell clones was not established.

Sequenced sample: CD4+ T cells sorted from blood. This TCR came from a woman aged 18-30 years in good health. The chain combines TRBV5-1 with TRBJ2-5; D is possibly TRBD2 (6 bases). The CDR3 DNA sequence: TGTGCCAGCAGCTTAGATGGAGGGGAGACCCAGTACTTC. It translates to CASSLDGGETQYF. Together with reference TRBV5-1 and TRBJ2-5, the CDR3 gives the full variable domain: KAGVTQTPRYLIKTRGQQVTLSCSPISGHRSVSWYQQTPGQGLQFLFEYFSETQRNKGNFPGRFSGRQFSNSRSEMNVSTLELGDSALYLCASSLDGGETQYFGPGTRLLVL.